This section outlines one TCR beta chain sequence together with its context. Germline V lookup: CDR1 SQVTM, CDR2 ANQGSEA. V was cut by 7 bases and J by 4 bases, with 23 bases left in between. The CDR3 is 16 amino acids. The entry originates in a study of blood T cell repertoires in COVID-19. Generated by immunoSEQ multiplex PCR, the TCRdb table keeps only in-frame clones and is missing some. The sample consists of around 160,000 clones, around 81% of them appearing once. This TCR came from a man aged 55 to 70 with active or convalescent COVID-19. The sequencing sample was made of peripheral blood. The J gene is TRBJ1-3, the V gene TRBV29-1; tentative D call: TRBD1 (5 bases). Written as DNA, the CDR3 is TGCAGCGCCGTAGGGGAATCAGGCCTGGGAGGAAACACCATATATTTT. This gives the protein CSAVGESGLGGNTIYF.